This T cell receptor (beta chain) was observed in a study of blood T cell repertoires in COVID-19. Overall study: Sites across the United States, Italy and Spain contributed samples from acute and convalescent COVID-19. PBMCs, B-cell-depleted T cells, or T cells provided the cDNA or gDNA that made up the material.

Seattle-derived patients entered the study during active infection and were followed longitudinally. V was cut by 3 bases and J by 11 bases, with 17 bases left in between. The CDR3 covers 15 residues. CDR1 and CDR2 (germline): ENHRY, SYGVKD. This clone was seen more than once but under ten times. Authors' methods: It was from reference gene primer amplification that nucleated cell counts were estimated. Here immunoSEQ multiplex PCR was the method, and the copy in TCRdb shows in-frame clones only, minus some. Clone size and the V and J calls come from that table; the DNA yielded D and trimming. The sample yields under 300,000 clones, about 90% seen once.

The chain uses TRBV10-3 and TRBJ1-6; D uncertain. The TCR sequence derives from a man under 40 with COVID-19, enrolled during active disease. The sequencing input was peripheral blood. CDR3 in amino acids: CAISEEPRVETPLHF. The DNA for the CDR3 is TGTGCCATCAGTGAAGAACCACGGGTTGAAACACCCCTCCACTTT.